The 32 T cell receptor beta chains below were found in one sample sequenced in a study of blood T cell repertoires in COVID-19. Data came from immunoSEQ multiplex PCR; TCRdb stores just in-frame clones and leaves some out. The sample consists of around 340,000 clones, around 90% of them appearing once. What was sequenced was peripheral blood. The source is a woman in her sixties or seventies with COVID-19, enrolled during active disease.

V is TRBV3-1 (or the pseudogene TRBV3-2) and J is TRBJ2-1; D gene ambiguous. Germline CDR1 and CDR2: LGHDT and YNNKEL (reference sequence). This CDR3 comprises 12 residues. Trimming took off 3 bases at V and 4 bases at J, with 4 bases between the two ends. CDR3 bases: TGTGCCAGCAGCCACCAGTACAATGAGCAGTTCTTC. It is translated as CASSHQYNEQFF.

The chain uses TRBV18 and TRBJ2-7, with 7 bases identical to TRBD1. This CDR3 region has 15 residues. V shed 2 bases and J 5 bases; nucleotides not matched to a gene: 9. CDR1 KGHSH and CDR2 LQKENI come from the germline V gene. CDR3 residues: CASSPGRGNSDEQYF. The CDR3 bases are TGTGCCAGCTCACCAGGCAGGGGGAATAGTGACGAGCAGTACTTC.

This clone is a singleton in its sample. This chain uses TRBV19 with TRBJ1-2, with D tentatively TRBD1 (5 bases). Germline loops: CDR1 LNHDA, CDR2 SQIVND (reference sequence). The CDR3 runs 15 residues. The V gene lost 4 bases and the J gene lost 10 bases, with 22 bases spanning the gap. The CDR3 here is CASSKEGGATRVYTF. As DNA, the CDR3 is TGTGCCAGTAGTAAGGAGGGAGGGGCAACGAGAGTCTACACCTTC. Using reference TRBV19 and TRBJ1-2 for the parts outside the CDR3, the full variable domain is DGGITQSPKYLFRKEGQNVTLSCEQNLNHDAMYWYRQDPGQGLRLIYYSQIVNDFQKGDIAEGYSVSREKKESFPLTVTSAQKNPTAFYLCASSKEGGATRVYTFGSGTRLTVV.

This clone was picked up a small number of times. The chain recombines TRBV7-9 with TRBJ1-3; perhaps TRBD1 as D (6 bases). Germline assignment: CDR1 SEHNR and CDR2 FQNEAQ (reference sequence). The germline V and J ends were trimmed by 3 bases and 2 bases, with 8 bases remaining between them. This CDR3 comprises 14 residues. CDR3 amino acids: CASSLGQAGNTIYF. The CDR3 DNA is TGTGCCAGCAGCTTGGGACAAGCTGGAAACACCATATATTTT.

The gene calls are TRBV5-1 and TRBJ2-7; possible D gene TRBD2, 5 bases. CDR3 size: 15 residues. Trimming left V 4 bases short and J 6 bases short, with 20 bases between. The germline V gene has CDR1 SGHRS and CDR2 YFSETQ. The CDR3 sequence is CASSLTGTQETEQYF. The CDR3 bases are TGCGCCAGCAGCCTAACGGGAACTCAGGAAACCGAGCAGTACTTC.

The chain links TRBV11-2 to TRBJ2-5; 14 bases agree with TRBD2. The CDR3 runs 18 residues. Germline CDR1 and CDR2: SGHAT and FQNNGV. Unmatched junction bases numbered 9, after V lost 1 base and J lost 5 bases. The CDR3 region has the DNA TGTGCCAGCAGCTTAGTGTTCGGACTAGCGGGGGGTCGTGAGACCCAGTACTTC. Protein product: CASSLVFGLAGGRETQYF.

The rearrangement uses TRBV6-5 and TRBJ2-7; the match to TRBD2 covers 9 bases. J was trimmed by 2 bases and V by 2 bases; bases with no gene match: 4. The CDR3 is made up of 15 amino acids. CDR1 MNHEY and CDR2 SVGAGI come from the germline V gene. The CDR3 loop is CASSYSGGQTYEQYF. The CDR3 DNA is TGTGCCAGCAGTTACAGCGGGGGGCAAACCTACGAGCAGTACTTC.

V and J are TRBV3-1 (or the pseudogene TRBV3-2) and TRBJ2-7; D gene unclear. Germline values: CDR1 LGHDT, CDR2 YNNKEL (reference sequence). The CDR3 is 17 residues long. V lost 1 base and J lost 0, with 16 bases in between. The DNA of the CDR3 is TGTGCCAGCAGCCAAGCGAATTTAGGCAGGCGCTCCTACGAGCAGTACTTC. The encoded protein is CASSQANLGRRSYEQYF.

This clone was seen only once. This sequence joins TRBV3-1 (or the pseudogene TRBV3-2) and TRBJ2-5; 10 positions match TRBD2. The germline gives CDR1 LGHDT, CDR2 YNNKEL (reference sequence). The CDR3 runs to 13 residues. J gave up 5 bases and V 6 bases, and 3 bases lay outside the gene matches. The CDR3 DNA follows: TGTGCCAGCAGACCTAGCGGGGGTGAGACCCAGTACTTC. Translating gives CASRPSGGETQYF.

A single count supports this clone. J is TRBJ2-5 and V is TRBV5-1; 7 bases are a match to TRBD1. Germline V gene sequence: CDR1 SGHRS, CDR2 YFSETQ. V gave up 3 bases and J gave up 4 bases; unmatched junction bases: 6. The CDR3 has 14 residues. The CDR3 region is CASSSRTGSETQYF. CDR3 bases: TGCGCCAGCAGCTCCCGGACAGGATCAGAGACCCAGTACTTC.

The chain has TRBV6-5 and TRBJ2-2; TRBD2 might be the D (5 bases). With 5 bases removed from V and 11 bases from J, the gap between germline ends came to 18 bases. Germline V gives CDR1 MNHEY, CDR2 SVGAGI. The CDR3 sequence is 14 residues long. The CDR3 sequence: CASSPEGPIPELFF. The CDR3, as DNA: TGTGCCAGCAGTCCCGAGGGTCCTATCCCCGAGCTGTTTTTT.

The J gene is TRBJ1-5, the V gene TRBV2; D is unresolved. The CDR3 spans 13 residues. Between the trimmed V and J ends, which lost 4 bases and 3 bases, there was a span of 7 bases. From germline, CDR1 is SNHLY and CDR2 FYNNEI. The CDR3 reads CASSAGFNQPQHF. The CDR3 DNA follows: TGTGCCAGCAGTGCAGGTTTCAATCAGCCCCAGCATTTT.

This clone was detected once. The chain recombines TRBV7-3 with TRBJ2-1; 9 nucleotides align to TRBD2. Germline loops: CDR1 SGHTA, CDR2 FQGTGA. The CDR3 is 15 amino acids. V shed 4 bases, J shed 6 bases, and the junction held 7 bases outside the gene matches. CDR3 DNA: TGTGCCAGCAGCTCGCCGGTAGCGGGGGCCAATGAGCAGTTCTTC. This sequence encodes CASSSPVAGANEQFF.

The chain uses TRBV28 and TRBJ2-1; TRBD2 agrees at 8 bases. This CDR3 region has 16 residues. V dropped 3 bases and J dropped 1; count of bases not matched to a gene: 5. Germline V gives CDR1 MDHEN, CDR2 SYDVKM. The CDR3 spells CASSFTGTRSYNEQFF. The CDR3 DNA reads TGTGCCAGCAGTTTCACCGGGACTAGGTCCTACAATGAGCAGTTCTTC.

This chain links TRBV5-8 with TRBJ1-1, with D hard to call. The V gene's germline CDR1 is SGHTS and CDR2 YDEGEE. The CDR3 covers 15 residues. V was clipped by 3 bases and J by 1 base, with 13 bases between them. The CDR3 sequence: CASSWIGDQNTEAFF. The CDR3 nucleotides read TGTGCCAGCAGCTGGATTGGAGACCAGAACACTGAAGCTTTCTTT.

The V gene is TRBV7-9, the J gene TRBJ1-2; TRBD1 matches 7 bases. The CDR3 is made up of 15 amino acids. CDR1 SEHNR and CDR2 FQNEAQ come from the germline V gene (reference sequence). The ends lost 7 bases at V and 7 bases at J; junction bases unmatched: 15. CDR3 bases: TGTGCCAGCACCGGAGACAGGGAAGGTGGAGGTGGCTACACCTTC. This encodes CASTGDREGGGGYTF.

This rearrangement joins TRBV5-1 to TRBJ2-1; TRBD1 is a possible D gene (5 bases). The V and J ends lost 4 bases and 7 bases respectively, with 9 bases between them. CDR1 is SGHRS, CDR2 YFSETQ, per germline. CDR3 length: 12 amino acids. CDR3 sequence reads: CASSGQGNEQFF. The CDR3 bases are TGCGCCAGCAGCGGGCAGGGTAATGAGCAGTTCTTC.

The chain has TRBV7-9 and TRBJ2-2, with 10 bases aligning to TRBD2. This CDR3 is built from 16 residues. The trim removed 3 bases at V and 1 base at J, leaving 2 bases unmatched. Germline V gives CDR1 SEHNR, CDR2 FQNEAQ (reference sequence). CDR3 sequence: CASSFRTSGNTGELFF. The CDR3 nucleotides are TGTGCCAGCAGCTTCCGGACTAGCGGGAACACCGGGGAGCTGTTTTTT. The full variable domain, its missing parts supplied by reference TRBV7-9 and TRBJ2-2, is DTGVSQNPRHKITKRGQNVTFRCDPISEHNRLYWYRQTLGQGPEFLTYFQNEAQLEKSRLLSDRFSAERPKGSFSTLEIQRTEQGDSAMYLCASSFRTSGNTGELFFGEGSRLTVL.

This clone turned up a few times. CDR3 sequence (DNA): TGTGCCAGCAGTTACGGAGGGACAGGGGGAGAAACTTTCTTT. This codes for CASSYGGTGGETFF. The chain combines TRBV6-5 with TRBJ1-1; 11 bases are shared with TRBD1. V shed 2 bases and J 12 bases; nucleotides not matched to a gene: 8. The germline V gene encodes CDR1 MNHEY and CDR2 SVGAGI. The CDR3 spans 14 residues.

The gene calls are TRBV11-2 and TRBJ1-2; the D is unclear. Between the trimmed V and J ends, which lost 0 bases and 7 bases, there was a span of 9 bases. Germline lookup yields CDR1 SGHAT and CDR2 FQNNGV. The CDR3 loop spans 13 amino acids. CDR3 amino acids: CASSLDRTRGYTF. The CDR3 coding sequence is TGTGCCAGCAGCTTAGACCGAACGCGTGGCTACACCTTC.

V and J are TRBV30 and TRBJ1-5, with 9 bases identical to TRBD1. The CDR3 sequence is 13 residues long. Germline V lookup: CDR1 GTSNPN, CDR2 SVGIG (reference sequence). V lost 4 bases and J lost 7; bases outside the gene matches: 5. The CDR3 protein is CAWNGQGMQPQHF. The CDR3 nucleotides read TGTGCCTGGAATGGACAGGGGATGCAGCCCCAGCATTTT.

The table lists this clone with a count of one. The genes are TRBV23-1 and TRBJ1-1, with D perhaps TRBD1 (5 bases). Being an ORF, TRBV23-1 has a function that is uncertain. Trimming removed 6 bases at V and 1 base at J, with 12 bases between. This CDR3 spans 14 amino acids. CDR3 sequence: CASRRSTANTEAFF. CDR3 sequence (DNA): TGCGCCAGCAGAAGGTCGACAGCGAACACTGAAGCTTTCTTT.

The V call is TRBV11-3, the J call TRBJ1-1; D is possibly TRBD1 (6 bases). CDR3 size: 13 residues. The germline V gene encodes CDR1 SGHNT and CDR2 YENEEA. Trimming shortened V by 5 bases and J by 1 base, and 8 bases separated the two germline ends. CDR3 region: CASSIQGNTEAFF. As DNA, the CDR3 is TGTGCCAGCAGCATACAGGGGAACACTGAAGCTTTCTTT.

The chain has TRBV6-5 and TRBJ2-7; TRBD1 agrees at 10 bases. J gave up 3 bases and V 6 bases, and 5 bases lay outside the gene matches. Germline lookup yields CDR1 MNHEY and CDR2 SVGAGI. The CDR3 covers 14 residues. The DNA of the CDR3 is TGTGCCAGCAGAGAGACAGGGGGCCTCTACGAGCAGTACTTC. It translates to CASRETGGLYEQYF.

About this clone: The junction differs from germline at one of its ends, possibly a read error. This chain joins TRBV7-7 and TRBJ2-6, with D unclear. The CDR3 runs to 15 residues. Germline V gene lookup returns CDR1 SSHAT and CDR2 FNYEAQ (reference sequence). The CDR3 spells CASSPSISGANVLTF. The CDR3, as DNA: TGTGCTAGCAGCCCATCCATCTCTGGGGCCAACGTCCTGACTTTC.

This chain uses TRBV7-9 with TRBJ1-2; D gene unclear. Trimming shortened V by 1 base and J by 4 bases, and 16 bases separated the two germline ends. The CDR3 loop spans 16 amino acids. Germline CDR1 is SEHNR and CDR2 is FQNEAQ (reference sequence). This CDR3 is CASSLGQFLRGYGYTF. The CDR3 coding sequence is TGTGCCAGCAGCTTAGGTCAGTTCCTGCGAGGCTATGGCTACACCTTC.

V is TRBV15 and J is TRBJ1-6; D call uncertain. V was cut by 5 bases and J by 6 bases, with 5 bases left in between. From germline, CDR1 is LNHNV and CDR2 YYDKDF (reference sequence). The length of the CDR3 is 12 residues. This CDR3 reads CATSESNSPLHF. The CDR3 coding sequence is TGTGCCACCAGCGAGAGTAATTCACCCCTCCACTTT.

This chain connects TRBV2 to TRBJ2-3, with 14 bases lining up with TRBD2. The length of the CDR3 is 16 residues. The J segment lost 5 bases and the V segment lost 4 bases, leaving 5 bases of the junction unmatched. Germline CDR1 SNHLY, CDR2 FYNNEI. CDR3 sequence (DNA): TGTGCCAGCAGTGTGACTAGCGGGGGGGCCAAAGATACGCAGTATTTT. Translating gives CASSVTSGGAKDTQYF.

The rearrangement joins TRBV19 to TRBJ1-2, with 7 bases lining up with TRBD1. V was pared by 6 bases and J by 4 bases, with 8 bases of the junction left unmatched. The CDR3 has 14 residues. CDR1 LNHDA and CDR2 SQIVND come from the germline V gene (reference sequence). DNA of the CDR3: TGTGCCAGTAGCCCCCCGGGACAGACCTATGGCTACACCTTC. As protein: CASSPPGQTYGYTF.

The chain links TRBV15 to TRBJ2-1; D gene ambiguous. Germline-derived CDR1 and CDR2 are LNHNV and YYDKDF (reference sequence). This CDR3 is 12 amino acids long. The germline V and J ends were trimmed by 1 base and 9 bases, with 7 bases remaining between them. The CDR3, as DNA: TGTGCCACCAGCAGAGGAAGAGGTGAGCAGTTCTTC. It codes for CATSRGRGEQFF. Full variable domain (missing parts from reference TRBV15 and TRBJ2-1): DAMVIQNPRYQVTQFGKPVTLSCSQTLNHNVMYWYQQKSSQAPKLLFHYYDKDFNNEADTPDNFQSRRPNTSFCFLDIRSPGLGDTAMYLCATSRGRGEQFFGPGTRLTVL.

The J gene is TRBJ1-1, the V gene TRBV9; TRBD1 matches at 10 bases. Trimming took 4 bases from V and 5 from J; bases not matched to a gene: 5. CDR1 SGDLS and CDR2 YYNGEE come from the germline V gene. The CDR3 sequence is 14 residues long. The CDR3 spells CASSPRTGGTEAFF. The CDR3 DNA reads as TGTGCCAGCAGCCCCCGGACAGGGGGAACTGAAGCTTTCTTT.

This clone was detected only once. The chain carries TRBV5-1 and TRBJ2-1; perhaps TRBD1 as D (7 bases). Trimming pared 4 bases from V and 6 bases from J, leaving 20 bases between. This CDR3 has 16 residues. Per the germline V gene, CDR1 is SGHRS and CDR2 is YFSETQ. The CDR3 spells CASSRPLAGGFNEQFF. Here the CDR3 DNA reads TGCGCCAGCAGCCGTCCCTTGGCAGGGGGGTTCAATGAGCAGTTCTTC.